This note documents a single T cell receptor (beta chain) sequence. These data belong to a study of cytomegalovirus exposure and HLA in healthy donors. In the PCR, 60 Vbeta and 13 Jbeta primers were used. The table came from immunoSEQ multiplex PCR; TCRdb's copy has only in-frame clones and leaves some out. This sample's table has about 58,000 clones. Unmatched junction bases numbered 8, after V lost 7 bases and J lost 3 bases. The CDR3 spans 13 residues. Germline V gene data show CDR1 as SQVTM and CDR2 as ANQGSEA. The sample consisted of PBMCs. This chain joins TRBV29-1 and TRBJ1-2; 7 bases map to TRBD1. This TCR was recovered from a woman aged 18-35 years in good health and CMV-seronegative. CDR3 in DNA: TGCAGCGGGATCGACAGGGCTCACTATGGCTACACCTTC. It is translated as CSGIDRAHYGYTF. The full variable domain, rest sourced from reference TRBV29-1 and TRBJ1-2, is SAVISQKPSRDICQRGTSLTIQCQVDSQVTMMFWYRQQPGQSLTLIATANQGSEATYESGFVIDKFPISRPNLTFSTLTVSNMSPEDSSIYLCSGIDRAHYGYTFGSGTRLTVV.